This record looks at one T cell receptor beta chain sequence and its context. Its antigen is not identified. There are 14 residues in the CDR3. The germline V and J ends were trimmed by 3 bases and 0 bases, with 9 bases remaining between them. The V gene's germline CDR1 is ENHRY and CDR2 SYGVKD. The data derive from a study of EBV T-cell therapy then PD-1 blockade in nasopharyngeal carcinoma. Stated treatment: AdE1-LMPpoly-expanded autologous EBV-specific T-cell therapy followed by anti-PD-1 nivolumab. Using immunoSEQ multiplex PCR, the repertoire was profiled, and TCRdb retains in-frame clones only, with some absent. The sample lists about 23,000 clones, under 90% seen once, with roughly 30% in the top ten.

J is TRBJ2-7 and V is TRBV10-3; a weak D match, TRBD1 (5 bases). The receptor comes from a man aged 40-55 years with nasopharyngeal carcinoma. The input for sequencing was CD8+ T cells from blood, taken around day 58 from a patient whose treatment included autologous EBV-specific T cells and nivolumab. CDR3 amino acids: CAISDDSSSYEQYF. The DNA of the CDR3 is TGTGCCATCAGTGATGACAGTAGCTCCTACGAGCAGTACTTC.